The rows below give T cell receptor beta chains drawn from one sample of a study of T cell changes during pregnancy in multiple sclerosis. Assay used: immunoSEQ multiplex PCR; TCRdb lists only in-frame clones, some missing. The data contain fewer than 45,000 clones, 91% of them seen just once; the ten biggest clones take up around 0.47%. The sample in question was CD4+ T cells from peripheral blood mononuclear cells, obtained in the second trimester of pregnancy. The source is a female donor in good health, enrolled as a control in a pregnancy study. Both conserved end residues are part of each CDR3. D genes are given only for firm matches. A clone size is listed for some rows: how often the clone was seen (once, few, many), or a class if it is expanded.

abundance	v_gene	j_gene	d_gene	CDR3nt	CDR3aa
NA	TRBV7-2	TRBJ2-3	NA	TGTGCCAGCAGCCTCCCCACAGATACGCAGTATTTT	CASSLPTDTQYF
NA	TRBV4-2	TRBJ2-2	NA	TGTGCCAGCAGCCGAGACCTTTTGAACACCGGGGAGCTGTTTTTT	CASSRDLLNTGELFF
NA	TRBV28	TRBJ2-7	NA	TGTGCCAGCAGATTGTTGTTGAGCACCTACGAGCAGTACTTC	CASRLLLSTYEQYF
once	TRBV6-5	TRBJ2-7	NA	TGTGCCAGCAGTTCCCCAACTAGATCATCCTACGAGCAGTACTTC	CASSSPTRSSYEQYF
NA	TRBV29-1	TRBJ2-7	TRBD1	TGCAGCGTTACCCAGGGGGCCCAATACGAGCAGTACTTC	CSVTQGAQYEQYF
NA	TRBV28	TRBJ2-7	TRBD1	TGTGCCAGCAGTTTCAGGACAGGGAGCCGGAGACCTACCTACGAGCAGTACTTC	CASSFRTGSRRPTYEQYF
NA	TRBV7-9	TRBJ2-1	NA	TGTGCCAGCAGCTTAGCTAGGGGGGGCAATGAGCAGTTCTTC	CASSLARGGNEQFF
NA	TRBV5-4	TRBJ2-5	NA	TGTGCCAGCAGCTTGGCAGGGGATACGGAGACCCAGTACTTC	CASSLAGDTETQYF
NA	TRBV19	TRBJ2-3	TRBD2	TGTGCCAGTAGTATATTGGCGGGGGGGCTTAGAGATACGCAGTATTTT	CASSILAGGLRDTQYF
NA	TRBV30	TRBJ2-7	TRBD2	TGTGCCTGGAGTGGATCCCCAGGGACTACCTACGAGCAGTACTTC	CAWSGSPGTTYEQYF
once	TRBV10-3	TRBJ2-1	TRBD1	TGTGCCATCAGTGAGGCAGGACAGGGGGGCAGCGAGCAGTTCTTC	CAISEAGQGGSEQFF
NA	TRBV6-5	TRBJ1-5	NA	TGTGCCAGCAGTTACGGTAGAGATCAGCCCCAGCATTTT	CASSYGRDQPQHF
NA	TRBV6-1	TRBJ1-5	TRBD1	TGTGCCAGCAGCCCTGACAGGGGACGGCCCCAGCATTTT	CASSPDRGRPQHF
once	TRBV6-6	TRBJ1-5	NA	TGTGCCAGCAGAAAGAGGAGTGAGAGCAATCAGCCCCAGCATTTT	CASRKRSESNQPQHF
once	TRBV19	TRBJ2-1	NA	TGTGCCAGTAGTATAGATGGACACGGCGATGAGCAGTTCTTC	CASSIDGHGDEQFF
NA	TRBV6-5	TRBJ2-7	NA	TGTGCCAGCTGTACAGCTTTGTCGGAGCAGTACTTC	CASCTALSEQYF
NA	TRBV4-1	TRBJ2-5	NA	TGCGCCAGCAGCCAAGAAGGGGTTTCCCAGCAAGAGACCCAGTACTTC	CASSQEGVSQQETQYF
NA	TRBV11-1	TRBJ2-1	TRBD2	TGTGCCAGCACTGACCAGGCTAGCGGGGGGCAGGGGCAGTTCTTC	CASTDQASGGQGQFF
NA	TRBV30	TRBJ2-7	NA	TGTGCCTGGAGGATACAGGGCTCCTACGAGCAGTACTTC	CAWRIQGSYEQYF
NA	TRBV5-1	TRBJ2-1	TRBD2	TGCGCCAGCAGCTTGGGTCCGGGAGGGCCGAATGAGCAGTTCTTC	CASSLGPGGPNEQFF
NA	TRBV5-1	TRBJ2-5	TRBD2	TGCGCCAGCAGCTATGGTGGATCTTCTAGCGGGGTGGGTAAAGGGGCCTACCAAGAGACCCAGTACTTC	CASSYGGSSSGVGKGAYQETQYF
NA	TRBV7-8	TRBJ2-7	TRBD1	TGTGCCAGCAGCTTAAGGGGGACAGCATCCTACGAGCAGTACTTC	CASSLRGTASYEQYF
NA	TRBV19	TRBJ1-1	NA	TGTGCCAGTAGTTTCCGCCGGGGATCGGACACTGAAGCTTTCTTT	CASSFRRGSDTEAFF
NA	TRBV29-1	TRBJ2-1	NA	TGCAGCGGGGCCACCTCTGGGCACAATGAGCAGTTCTTC	CSGATSGHNEQFF
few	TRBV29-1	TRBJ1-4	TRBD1	TGCAGCGCTGGACAGGATTATGAAAAACTGTTTTTT	CSAGQDYEKLFF
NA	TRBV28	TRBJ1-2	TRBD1	TGTGCCAGCAGTACCCCGACAGGGCTGGGGTATGGCTACACCTTC	CASSTPTGLGYGYTF
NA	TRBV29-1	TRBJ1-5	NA	TGCAGCGTTGGAAAGGGGAGCAATCAGCCCCAGCATTTT	CSVGKGSNQPQHF